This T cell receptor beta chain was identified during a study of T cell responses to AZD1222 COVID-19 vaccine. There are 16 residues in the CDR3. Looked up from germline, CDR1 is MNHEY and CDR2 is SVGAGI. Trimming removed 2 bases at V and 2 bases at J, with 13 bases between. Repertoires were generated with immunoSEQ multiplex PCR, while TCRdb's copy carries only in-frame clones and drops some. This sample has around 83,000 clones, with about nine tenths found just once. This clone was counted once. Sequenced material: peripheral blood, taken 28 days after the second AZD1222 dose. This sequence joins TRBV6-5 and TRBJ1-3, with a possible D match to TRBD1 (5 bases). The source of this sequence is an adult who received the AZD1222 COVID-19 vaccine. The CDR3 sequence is CASSYQLGRAGNTIYF. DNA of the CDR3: TGTGCCAGCAGTTACCAGTTGGGCAGGGCTGGAAACACCATATATTTT.